One and the same sample provided the 5 T cell receptor beta chains below, sequenced in a study of T cells in Graves' hyperthyroidism and ophthalmopathy. TCR beta CDR3 regions were amplified from RNA. HTBI primers were the set used in a first-round RT-PCR of the TCR CDR3. TCRdb re-called the multiplex PCR reads through MiXCR, storing one row per CDR3 protein. The sample lists 600,000 to 800,000 distinct CDR3 sequences, 30% to 40% occurring once. The sample comprised blood. Source of these receptors: a woman aged 40 to 50 with Graves' hyperthyroidism.

Ten or more counts support this clonotype. The chain employs TRBV29-1 and TRBJ2-2, with D perhaps matching TRBD1 or TRBD2 (5 bases each). This CDR3 is 15 amino acids long. V was shortened by 5 bases and J by 1 base, with 14 bases between the two germline ends. CDR1 SQVTM and CDR2 ANQGSEA come from the germline V gene. The CDR3: CSVRSGRVNTGELFF. The CDR3 nucleotides read TGCAGCGTTCGCTCGGGACGCGTGAACACCGGGGAGCTGTTTTTT.

The chain joins TRBV10-3 to TRBJ2-7; TRBD1 agrees at 9 bases. Trimming at V came to 6 bases and at J to 4 bases, leaving 1 base not matched to a gene. CDR3 length: 12 residues. From germline, CDR1 is ENHRY and CDR2 SYGVKD. CDR3 in amino acids: CAIRDRGYEQYF. CDR3 bases: TGTGCCATCAGGGACAGGGGTTACGAGCAGTACTTC.

This clonotype has a count of ten or more. The chain couples TRBV20-1 to TRBJ2-5, with D perhaps TRBD2 (5 bases). Trimming took 0 bases from V and 5 from J, leaving 13 bases between them. Per germline, CDR1 DFQATT and CDR2 SNEGSKA (reference sequence). The CDR3 has 14 amino acids. This CDR3 is CSAREGLAFETQYF. CDR3 DNA sequence: TGCAGTGCTAGAGAAGGCCTAGCATTTGAGACCCAGTACTTC.

The chain couples TRBV11-2 to TRBJ2-3, with 7 bases lining up with TRBD1. The germline V gene encodes CDR1 SGHAT and CDR2 FQNNGV. This CDR3 region has 16 residues. The trim removed 5 bases at V and 0 bases at J, leaving 8 bases unmatched. This CDR3 is CASSIRVGQSTDTQYF. For the CDR3, the DNA is TGTGCCAGCAGCATTAGGGTGGGACAGAGCACAGATACGCAGTATTTT.

This clonotype has a count of ten or more. The chain uses TRBV5-1 and TRBJ2-6; D not resolved. The CDR3 contains 14 residues. With 5 bases removed from V and 4 bases from J, the gap between germline ends came to 10 bases. CDR1 is SGHRS, CDR2 YFSETQ, per germline. CDR3 protein: CASSLSWGANVLTF. CDR3 bases: TGCGCCAGCAGTTTGTCCTGGGGGGCCAACGTCCTGACTTTC.